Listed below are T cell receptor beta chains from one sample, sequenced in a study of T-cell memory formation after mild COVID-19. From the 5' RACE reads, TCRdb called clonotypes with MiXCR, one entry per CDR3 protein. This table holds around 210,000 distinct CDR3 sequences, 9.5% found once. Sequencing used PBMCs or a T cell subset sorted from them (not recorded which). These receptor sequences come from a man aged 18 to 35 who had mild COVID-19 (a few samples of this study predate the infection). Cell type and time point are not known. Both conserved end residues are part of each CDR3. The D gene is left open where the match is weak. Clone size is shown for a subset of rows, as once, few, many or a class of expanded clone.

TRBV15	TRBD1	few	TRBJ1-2	TGTGCCACCAGCAGAGCCACAGGGGCACGGGGCTACACCTTC	CATSRATGARGYTF
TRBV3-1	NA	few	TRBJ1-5	TGTGCCAGCAGCCAAGAGGGAGCCGGGCAGCCCCAGCATTTT	CASSQEGAGQPQHF
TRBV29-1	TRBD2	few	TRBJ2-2	TGCAGCGTCGTGGGGGAGGGAGTAACCGGGGAGCTGTTTTTT	CSVVGEGVTGELFF
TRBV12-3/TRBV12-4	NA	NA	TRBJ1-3	TGTGCCAGCCGAGAGGGGACTGGAAACACCATATATTTT	CASREGTGNTIYF
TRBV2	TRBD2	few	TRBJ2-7	TGTGCCAGCAGCACGGGGGGGCTGGGCGAGCAGTACTTC	CASSTGGLGEQYF
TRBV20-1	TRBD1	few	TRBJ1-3	TGCAGTGCTAGAGGGACAGGGGCTGGAAACACCATATATTTT	CSARGTGAGNTIYF
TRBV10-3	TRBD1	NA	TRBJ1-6	TGTGCCATAAACAGGGGGGAAGATTCACCCCTCCACTTT	CAINRGEDSPLHF
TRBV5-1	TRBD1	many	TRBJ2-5	TGCGCCAGCAGCCCGGGACAGAAAGAGACCCAGTACTTC	CASSPGQKETQYF
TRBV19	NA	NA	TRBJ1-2	TGTGCCAGTGGGATTGGCCCTAACTATGGCTACACCTTC	CASGIGPNYGYTF
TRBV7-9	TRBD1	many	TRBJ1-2	TGTGCCAGCAGCTTCCTGGACAGGGTCGGCTACACCTTC	CASSFLDRVGYTF
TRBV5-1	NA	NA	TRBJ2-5	TGCGCCAGCACCCAAGGGTGGGGGATAGAGACCCAGTACTTC	CASTQGWGIETQYF
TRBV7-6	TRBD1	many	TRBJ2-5	TGTGCCAGCAGCTCTACTTGGGACAGCCAAGAGACCCAGTACTTC	CASSSTWDSQETQYF